Each of the 23 T cell receptor beta chains below was sequenced from the same sample in a study of beta chain features in type 1 diabetes. Expressed TCRB transcripts were sequenced after all isolated RNA was converted to cDNA. TCRdb's table, derived via immunoSEQ multiplex PCR, lists solely in-frame clones and lacks some. Among some 300,000 clones listed, under 8.5% were seen once. Sequencing was carried out using central memory CD4+ T cells from blood. These receptors all come from a woman aged 18-29 years in good health.

This clone has just a few counts. The genes are TRBV11-2 and TRBJ2-5, with a tentative D call TRBD2 (6 bases). With 1 base removed from V and 3 bases from J, the gap between germline ends came to 9 bases. The CDR3 loop spans 14 amino acids. The V gene's germline CDR1 is SGHAT and CDR2 FQNNGV. The CDR3 DNA sequence: TGTGCCAGCAGCTTAGCTAGCGTAAAAGAGACCCAGTACTTC. It is translated as CASSLASVKETQYF. Looking up the rest from reference TRBV11-2 and TRBJ2-5 gives the full variable domain: EAGVAQSPRYKIIEKRQSVAFWCNPISGHATLYWYQQILGQGPKLLIQFQNNGVVDDSQLPKDRFSAERLKGVDSTLKIQPAKLEDSAVYLCASSLASVKETQYFGPGTRLLVL.

This clone was seen a few times. The genes are TRBV6-5 and TRBJ1-3; D is perhaps TRBD1 (5 bases). The length of the CDR3 is 15 residues. The germline V gene encodes CDR1 MNHEY and CDR2 SVGAGI. Deletions cut 5 bases from V and 11 bases from J, with 22 bases between. The CDR3 reads CASSTYIPQGLPIYF. The DNA for the CDR3 is TGTGCCAGCAGTACCTACATCCCGCAGGGTCTCCCCATATATTTT.

The rearrangement uses TRBV6-6 and TRBJ1-5; D is uncertain. CDR3 size: 14 residues. The V gene lost 5 bases and the J gene lost 1 base, with 9 bases spanning the gap. Germline V gene data show CDR1 as MNHNY and CDR2 as SVGAGI (reference sequence). Here the CDR3 reads CASSPTASNQPQHF. The CDR3 bases are TGTGCCAGCAGTCCCACAGCGAGCAATCAGCCCCAGCATTTT.

This clone was counted only a few times. The gene calls are TRBV2 and TRBJ1-2, with a tentative D call TRBD1 (5 bases). The CDR3 is made up of 13 amino acids. V was cut by 4 bases and J by 4 bases, with 10 bases left in between. The V gene's germline CDR1 is SNHLY and CDR2 FYNNEI. CDR3 coding DNA: TGTGCCAGCAGTGTGACAGATGCCTATGGCTACACCTTC. It translates to CASSVTDAYGYTF.

This clone was seen many times. The CDR3 here is CASSVTGQPGNTIYF. The CDR3 DNA follows: TGTGCCAGCAGCGTAACTGGGCAGCCTGGAAACACCATATATTTT. This chain uses TRBV9 with TRBJ1-3; no firm D call. Trimming took off 1 base at V and 2 bases at J, with 10 bases between the two ends. The CDR3 totals 15 residues. CDR1 is SGDLS and CDR2 is YYNGEE in the germline V gene.

This chain joins TRBV10-3 and TRBJ1-2; D is unresolved. CDR3 size: 12 residues. Germline lookup yields CDR1 ENHRY and CDR2 SYGVKD. V lost 7 bases and J lost 6, with 12 bases in between. The CDR3 reads CAIKATIDGYTF. The CDR3 DNA is TGTGCCATCAAAGCGACGATCGATGGCTACACCTTC.

This clone occurred a few times. This rearrangement joins TRBV4-2 to TRBJ1-2; D is ambiguous. Trimming took 0 bases from V and 4 from J, leaving 12 bases between them. This CDR3 contains 15 residues. Germline V gene sequence: CDR1 LGHNA, CDR2 YNFKEQ. The CDR3 region has the DNA TGTGCCAGCAGCCAAGAAAAAGGGATGGGCTATGGCTACACCTTC. Residues: CASSQEKGMGYGYTF.

The chain links TRBV5-1 to TRBJ2-1, with a weak D call TRBD2 (5 bases). The germline V and J ends were trimmed by 5 bases and 1 base, with 10 bases remaining between them. CDR3 length equals 14 residues. Per the germline V gene, CDR1 is SGHRS and CDR2 is YFSETQ. The CDR3 loop reads CASRGVVSYNEQFF. CDR3 coding DNA: TGCGCCAGCAGGGGAGTAGTTTCCTACAATGAGCAGTTCTTC.

This clone appeared a few times. V is TRBV4-3 and J is TRBJ2-1; 11 positions match TRBD2. Trimming took 4 bases from V and 2 from J; bases not matched to a gene: 7. Germline assignment: CDR1 LGHNA and CDR2 YSLEER. The length of the CDR3 is 17 residues. This chain's CDR3 is CASSRIVAGGTYNEQFF. Written as DNA, the CDR3 is TGCGCCAGCAGCCGGATCGTAGCGGGAGGGACCTACAATGAGCAGTTCTTC.

The V call is TRBV7-2, the J call TRBJ2-1; perhaps D is TRBD1 or TRBD2 (5 bases each). Germline CDR1 reads SGHTA; CDR2 reads FQGNSA. The CDR3 loop spans 15 amino acids. Trimming stripped 3 bases from V and 5 bases from J, with 14 bases between. The CDR3 DNA reads as TGTGCCAGCAGCTTCACTAGGTGGGGACACAATGAGCAGTTCTTC. This sequence encodes CASSFTRWGHNEQFF.

In its sample, this clone was seen a few times. This chain uses TRBV6-6 with TRBJ1-4, with D unclear. Germline loops: CDR1 MNHNY, CDR2 SVGAGI (reference sequence). CDR3 length: 12 residues. The V end lost 0 bases, the J end lost 8 bases, and 4 bases lay between the germline ends. CDR3 in DNA: TGTGCCAGCAGTTACTCCGCCGAAAAACTGTTTTTT. Translating gives CASSYSAEKLFF.

This clone came up a few times. This chain joins TRBV19 and TRBJ1-3; perhaps TRBD1 as D (5 bases). V lost 3 bases and J lost 1, with 7 bases in between. Germline CDR1 is LNHDA and CDR2 is SQIVND (reference sequence). This CDR3 has 14 amino acids. CDR3 in DNA: TGTGCCAGTAGTATGCGACAGTCTGGAAACACCATATATTTT. It translates to CASSMRQSGNTIYF.

This clone was detected many times. The V gene is TRBV18, the J gene TRBJ2-5; TRBD1 is a possible D gene (5 bases). This CDR3 spans 14 amino acids. Germline V lookup: CDR1 KGHSH, CDR2 LQKENI. The V end was cut by 2 bases, the J end by 3 bases, with 10 bases between. CDR3 coding DNA: TGTGCCAGCTCACCAGGGGCAAAGAAAGAGACCCAGTACTTC. Amino acids: CASSPGAKKETQYF.

This clone appeared a few times. J is TRBJ2-7 and V is TRBV25-1; 10 bases fit TRBD1. The CDR3 runs to 14 residues. Unmatched junction bases numbered 2, after V lost 4 bases and J lost 2 bases. Germline V gives CDR1 MGHDK, CDR2 SYGVNS. The CDR3 here is CASSADRGAYEQYF. The CDR3 nucleotides are TGTGCCAGCAGTGCGGACAGGGGGGCCTACGAGCAGTACTTC.

This clone has at least ten counts. The chain couples TRBV9 to TRBJ1-3, with D possibly matching TRBD1 (5 bases). The V end was cut by 0 bases, the J end by 2 bases, with 6 bases between. Germline V lookup: CDR1 SGDLS, CDR2 YYNGEE. This CDR3 has 14 amino acids. The DNA for the CDR3 is TGTGCCAGCAGCGTAGAGGGACCTGGAAACACCATATATTTT. The encoded protein is CASSVEGPGNTIYF.

The chain carries TRBV18 and TRBJ2-1; D possibly corresponds to TRBD2 (6 bases). V dropped 2 bases and J dropped 9 bases, with 17 bases sitting between them. The CDR3 runs to 15 residues. Looked up from germline, CDR1 is KGHSH and CDR2 is LQKENI. CDR3 nucleotide sequence: TGTGCCAGCTCACCAAATAAACCGGGGGTGGGTGAGCAGTTCTTC. Translated: CASSPNKPGVGEQFF.

The chain recombines TRBV7-2 with TRBJ1-5; the match to TRBD1 covers 11 bases. There are 16 residues in the CDR3. Germline trimming cut 1 base from V and 4 bases from J; bases unmatched to any gene: 3. From germline, CDR1 is SGHTA and CDR2 FQGNSA. CDR3 loop: CASSLVDRGLNQPQHF. The CDR3 DNA is TGTGCCAGCAGCTTAGTGGACAGGGGGCTGAATCAGCCCCAGCATTTT.

This clone was detected only a few times. The chain employs TRBV19 and TRBJ2-7; 7 bases are a match to TRBD1. Germline CDR1 reads LNHDA; CDR2 reads SQIVND (reference sequence). J gave up 3 bases and V 5 bases, and 10 bases lay outside the gene matches. The CDR3 is 15 amino acids. The CDR3: CASSDPGTANYEQYF. The CDR3 DNA is TGTGCCAGTAGTGATCCCGGGACAGCGAACTACGAGCAGTACTTC.

The V and J genes are TRBV28 and TRBJ1-2; D remains unclear. The CDR3 is 12 amino acids. CDR1 and CDR2 (germline): MDHEN, SYDVKM. Deletions cut 7 bases from V and 4 bases from J, with 10 bases between. The CDR3 region is CASNVGSYGYTF. For the CDR3, the DNA is TGTGCCAGCAATGTAGGCAGCTATGGCTACACCTTC.

The sample holds many counts of this clone. CDR3 in DNA: TGCGCCAGCAGCCAAGATCAGGGAAGGGAACTGTTTTTT. Translation gives CASSQDQGRELFF. This chain uses TRBV4-1 with TRBJ1-4, with D possibly being TRBD1 (5 bases). The CDR3 is made up of 13 amino acids. The V gene's germline CDR1 is MGHRA and CDR2 YSYEKL. Trimming took 0 bases from V and 12 from J, leaving 11 bases between them.

As concerns this clone: Germline is not matched at one junction end, which may reflect a read error. This chain joins TRBV20-1 and TRBJ2-2; no definite D call. Germline assignment: CDR1 DFQATT and CDR2 SNEGSKA (reference sequence). This CDR3 is built from 10 residues. The CDR3 sequence: CCANTGELFF. Here the CDR3 DNA reads TGCTGTGCGAACACCGGGGAGCTGTTTTTT.

This chain joins TRBV4-3 and TRBJ2-1; the D call may be TRBD1 or TRBD2 (5 bases each). The CDR3 is 16 amino acids. V was pared by 2 bases and J by 0 bases, with 11 bases between. Germline V gives CDR1 LGHNA, CDR2 YSLEER. CDR3 coding DNA: TGCGCCAGCAGCCAAAGCTGGGGGAGCTCCTACAATGAGCAGTTCTTC. This gives the protein CASSQSWGSSYNEQFF.

This clone was seen a handful of times. The chain uses TRBV7-2 and TRBJ1-1; D gene unclear. Germline V gene lookup returns CDR1 SGHTA and CDR2 FQGNSA. The V end was cut by 2 bases, the J end by 8 bases, with 12 bases between. The CDR3 runs 13 residues. In DNA form, the CDR3 reads TGTGCCAGCAGCTTAAGTCGTGAAAGAGAAGCTTTCTTT. Its translation: CASSLSREREAFF.